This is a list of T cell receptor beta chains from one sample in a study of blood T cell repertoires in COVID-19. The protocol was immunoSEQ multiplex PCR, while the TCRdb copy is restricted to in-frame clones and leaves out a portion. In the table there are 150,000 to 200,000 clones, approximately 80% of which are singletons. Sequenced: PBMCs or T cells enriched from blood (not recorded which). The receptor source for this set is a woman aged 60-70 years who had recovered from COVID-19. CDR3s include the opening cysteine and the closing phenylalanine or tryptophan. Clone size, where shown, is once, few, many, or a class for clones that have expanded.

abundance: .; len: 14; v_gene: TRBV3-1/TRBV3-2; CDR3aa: CASSPDRGSDGYTF
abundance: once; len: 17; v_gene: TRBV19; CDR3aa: CASSIDRGMSTNEKLFF
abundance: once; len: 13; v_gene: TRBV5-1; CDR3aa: CASTRTGNTEAFF
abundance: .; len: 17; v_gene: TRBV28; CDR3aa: CASSLGQGEPRTGELFF
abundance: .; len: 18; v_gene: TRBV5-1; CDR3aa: CASSLGGQGWDHFTEAFF
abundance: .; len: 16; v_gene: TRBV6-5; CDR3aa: CASSSTGKRNNSPLHF
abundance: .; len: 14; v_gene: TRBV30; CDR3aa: CAWSAFQGGQPQHF
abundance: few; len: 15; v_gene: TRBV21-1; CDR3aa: CASSKRGACNQPQHF
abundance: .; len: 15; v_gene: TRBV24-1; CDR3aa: CATSDPGQGNQPQHF
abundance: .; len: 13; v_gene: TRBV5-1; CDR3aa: CASSLDREYEQYF
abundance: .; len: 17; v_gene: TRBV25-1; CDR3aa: CASTPTGGLGLSYGYTF
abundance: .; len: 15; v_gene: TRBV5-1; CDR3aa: CASSLGSELNTEAFF
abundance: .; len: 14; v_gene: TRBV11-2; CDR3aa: CASSSSTGFETQYF
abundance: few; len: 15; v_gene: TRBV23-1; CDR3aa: CASSLRQATNEKLFF
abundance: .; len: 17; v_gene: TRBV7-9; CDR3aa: CASSLGTGTSGYNEQFF
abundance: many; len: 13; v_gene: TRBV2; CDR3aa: CASSDGPAGELFF
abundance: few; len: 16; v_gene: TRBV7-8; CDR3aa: CASSSKLWGERTEAFF
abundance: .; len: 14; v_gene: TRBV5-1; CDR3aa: CASSSGQYNSPLHF
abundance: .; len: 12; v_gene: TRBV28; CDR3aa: CASSEVWYEQYF
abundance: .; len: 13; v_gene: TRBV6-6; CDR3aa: CASLPGQNYGYTF
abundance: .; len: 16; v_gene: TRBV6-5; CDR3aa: CASSYSTGGLADTQYF